The source of this T cell receptor (beta chain) is a study of graft-versus-host responses after intestinal transplantation. In its sample, this clone was seen once. Its antigen is unknown. Profiled with immunoSEQ multiplex PCR; TCRdb holds only in-frame clones, not every one. Of about 85,000 clones listed, roughly 80% are singletons. This CDR3 has 15 residues. The germline V gene encodes CDR1 SNHLY and CDR2 FYNNEI. With V trimmed by 8 bases and J by 0 bases, 9 bases remained unmatched. The sequencing used unstimulated CD4+ T cells sorted from spleen or lymph node cells, collected before intestinal transplant. V usage is TRBV2 and J usage is TRBJ1-1, with 7 bases fitting TRBD1. The TCR sequence derives from a human donor who received an intestinal transplant. The CDR3 protein is CASLDRKGMNTEAFF. CDR3 DNA sequence: TGTGCCAGCTTGGACAGGAAAGGCATGAACACTGAAGCTTTCTTT.